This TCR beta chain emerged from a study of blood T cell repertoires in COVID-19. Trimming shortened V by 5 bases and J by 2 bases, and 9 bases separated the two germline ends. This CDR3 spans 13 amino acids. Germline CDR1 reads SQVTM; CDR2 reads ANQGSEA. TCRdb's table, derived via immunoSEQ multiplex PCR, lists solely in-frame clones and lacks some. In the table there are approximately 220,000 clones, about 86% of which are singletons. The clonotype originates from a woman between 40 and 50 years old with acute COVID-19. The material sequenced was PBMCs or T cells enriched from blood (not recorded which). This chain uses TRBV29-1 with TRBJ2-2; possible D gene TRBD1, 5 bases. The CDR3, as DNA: TGCAGCGTTAGGCAGGGTAACACCGGGGAGCTGTTTTTT. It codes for CSVRQGNTGELFF.